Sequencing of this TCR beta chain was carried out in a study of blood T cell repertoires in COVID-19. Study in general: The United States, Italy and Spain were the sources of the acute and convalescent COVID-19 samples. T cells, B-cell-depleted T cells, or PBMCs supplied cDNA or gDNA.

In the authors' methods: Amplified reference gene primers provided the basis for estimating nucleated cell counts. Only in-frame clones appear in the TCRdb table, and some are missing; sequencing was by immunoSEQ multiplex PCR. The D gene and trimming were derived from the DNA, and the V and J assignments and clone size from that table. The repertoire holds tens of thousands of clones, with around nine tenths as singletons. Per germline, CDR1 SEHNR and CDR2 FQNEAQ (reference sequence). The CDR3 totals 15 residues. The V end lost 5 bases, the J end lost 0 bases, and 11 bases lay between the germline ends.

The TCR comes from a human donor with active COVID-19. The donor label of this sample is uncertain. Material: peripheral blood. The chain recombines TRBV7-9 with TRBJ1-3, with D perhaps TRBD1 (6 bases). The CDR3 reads CASSPNRDSGNTIYF. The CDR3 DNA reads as TGTGCCAGCAGCCCGAACAGGGACTCTGGAAACACCATATATTTT.